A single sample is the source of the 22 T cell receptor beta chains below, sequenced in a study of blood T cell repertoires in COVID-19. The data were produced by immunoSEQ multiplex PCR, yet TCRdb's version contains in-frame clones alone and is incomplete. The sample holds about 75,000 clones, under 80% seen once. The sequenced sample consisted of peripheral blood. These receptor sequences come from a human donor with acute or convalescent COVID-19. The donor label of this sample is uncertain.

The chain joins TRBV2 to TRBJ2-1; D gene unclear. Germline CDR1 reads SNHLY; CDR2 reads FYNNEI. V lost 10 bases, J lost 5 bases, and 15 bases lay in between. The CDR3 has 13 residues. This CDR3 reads CATADNWHNEQFF. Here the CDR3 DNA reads TGTGCCACCGCCGACAATTGGCACAATGAGCAGTTCTTC.

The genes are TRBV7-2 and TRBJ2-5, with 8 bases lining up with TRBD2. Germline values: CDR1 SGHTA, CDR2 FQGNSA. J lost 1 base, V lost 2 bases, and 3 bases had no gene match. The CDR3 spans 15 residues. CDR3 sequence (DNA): TGTGCCAGCAGCTTACAGGGGACTAGCCAAGAGACCCAGTACTTC. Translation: CASSLQGTSQETQYF.

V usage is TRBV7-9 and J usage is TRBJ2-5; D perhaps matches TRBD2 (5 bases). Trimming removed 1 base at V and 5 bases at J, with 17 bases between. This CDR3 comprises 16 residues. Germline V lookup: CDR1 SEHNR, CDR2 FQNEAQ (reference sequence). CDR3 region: CASSLGVARTGETQYF. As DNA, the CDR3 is TGTGCCAGCAGCTTAGGGGTCGCCAGGACGGGGGAGACCCAGTACTTC.

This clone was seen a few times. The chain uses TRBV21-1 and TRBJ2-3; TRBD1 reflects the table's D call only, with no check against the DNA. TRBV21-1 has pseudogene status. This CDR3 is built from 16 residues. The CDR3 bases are TGTGCCAGCAGCAAAGACGGAGGACAGAGCACAGATACGCAGTATTTT. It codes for CASSKDGGQSTDTQYF.

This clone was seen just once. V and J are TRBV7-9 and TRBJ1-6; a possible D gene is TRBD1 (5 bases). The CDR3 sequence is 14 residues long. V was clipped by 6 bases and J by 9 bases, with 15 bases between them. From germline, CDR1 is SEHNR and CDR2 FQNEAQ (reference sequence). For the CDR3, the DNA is TGTGCCAGCAGTGGGGACTCTAAGGGTTCACCCCTCCACTTT. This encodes CASSGDSKGSPLHF.

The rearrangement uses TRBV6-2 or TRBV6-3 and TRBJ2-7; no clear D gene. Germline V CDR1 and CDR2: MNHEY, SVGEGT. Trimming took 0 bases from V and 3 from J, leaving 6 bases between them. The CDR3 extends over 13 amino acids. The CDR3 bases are TGTGCCAGCAGTTACTCCCCCCTCTACGAGCAGTACTTC. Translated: CASSYSPLYEQYF.

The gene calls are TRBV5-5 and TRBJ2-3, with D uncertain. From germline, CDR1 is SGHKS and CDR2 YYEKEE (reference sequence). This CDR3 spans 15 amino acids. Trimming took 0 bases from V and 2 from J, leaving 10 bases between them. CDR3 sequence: CASSLAWSNTDTQYF. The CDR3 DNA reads TGTGCCAGCAGCTTGGCCTGGTCTAACACAGATACGCAGTATTTT.

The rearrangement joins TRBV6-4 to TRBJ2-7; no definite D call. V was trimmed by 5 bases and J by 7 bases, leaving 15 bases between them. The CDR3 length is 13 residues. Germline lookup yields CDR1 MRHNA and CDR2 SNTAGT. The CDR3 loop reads CASSKPGLEEQYV. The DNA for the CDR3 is TGTGCCAGCAGTAAACCGGGTCTCGAAGAGCAGTACGTC.

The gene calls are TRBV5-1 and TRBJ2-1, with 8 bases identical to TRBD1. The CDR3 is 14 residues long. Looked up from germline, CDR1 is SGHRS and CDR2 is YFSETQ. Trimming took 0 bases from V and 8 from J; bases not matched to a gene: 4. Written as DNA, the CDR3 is TGCGCCAGCAGCTTGGAGGGACAGGCCGATGAGCAGTTCTTC. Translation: CASSLEGQADEQFF. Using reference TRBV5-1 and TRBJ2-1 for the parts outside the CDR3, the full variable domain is KAGVTQTPRYLIKTRGQQVTLSCSPISGHRSVSWYQQTPGQGLQFLFEYFSETQRNKGNFPGRFSGRQFSNSRSEMNVSTLELGDSALYLCASSLEGQADEQFFGPGTRLTVL.

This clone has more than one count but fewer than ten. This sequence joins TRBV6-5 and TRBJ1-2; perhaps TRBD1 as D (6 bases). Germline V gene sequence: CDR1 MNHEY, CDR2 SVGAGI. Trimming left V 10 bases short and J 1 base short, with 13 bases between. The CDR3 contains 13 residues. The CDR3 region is CAKSTGINYGYTF. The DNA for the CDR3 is TGTGCCAAGTCCACAGGGATTAACTATGGCTACACCTTC.

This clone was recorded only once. The CDR3 DNA is TGCAGTGCTAGTCCCAGGCTAGCGGGAGTATACGAGCAGTACTTC. It yields the protein CSASPRLAGVYEQYF. This rearrangement joins TRBV20-1 to TRBJ2-7; 10 bases are a match to TRBD2. The germline CDR1 and CDR2 sequences are DFQATT and SNEGSKA (reference sequence). CDR3 length: 15 amino acids. The V gene end was trimmed by 3 bases and the J gene end by 4 bases; junction bases not matched to a gene: 9.

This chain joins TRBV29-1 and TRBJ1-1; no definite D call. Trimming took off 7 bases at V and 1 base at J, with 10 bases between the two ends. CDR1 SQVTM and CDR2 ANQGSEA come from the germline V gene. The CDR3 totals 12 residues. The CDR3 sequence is CSASPGNTEAFF. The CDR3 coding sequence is TGCAGCGCCTCCCCCGGGAACACTGAAGCTTTCTTT.

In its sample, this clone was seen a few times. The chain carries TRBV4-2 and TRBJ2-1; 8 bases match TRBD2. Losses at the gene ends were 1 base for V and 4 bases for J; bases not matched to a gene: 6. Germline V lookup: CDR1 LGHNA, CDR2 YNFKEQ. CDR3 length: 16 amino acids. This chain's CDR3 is CASSQVASGLYNEQFF. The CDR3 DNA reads TGTGCCAGCAGCCAAGTGGCTAGCGGGCTGTACAATGAGCAGTTCTTC.

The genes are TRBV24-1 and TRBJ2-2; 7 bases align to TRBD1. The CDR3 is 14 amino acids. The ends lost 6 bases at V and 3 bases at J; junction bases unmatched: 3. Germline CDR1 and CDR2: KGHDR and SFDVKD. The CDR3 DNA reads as TGTGCCACCAGTACAGGGGTTGACACCGGGGAGCTGTTTTTT. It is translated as CATSTGVDTGELFF.

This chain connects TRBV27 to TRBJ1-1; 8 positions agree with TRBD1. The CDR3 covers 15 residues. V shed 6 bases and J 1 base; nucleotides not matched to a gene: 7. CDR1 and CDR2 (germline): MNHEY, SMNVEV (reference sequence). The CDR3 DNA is TGTGCCAGCAGGACAGGGGCCCCACCGAACACTGAAGCTTTCTTT. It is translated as CASRTGAPPNTEAFF.

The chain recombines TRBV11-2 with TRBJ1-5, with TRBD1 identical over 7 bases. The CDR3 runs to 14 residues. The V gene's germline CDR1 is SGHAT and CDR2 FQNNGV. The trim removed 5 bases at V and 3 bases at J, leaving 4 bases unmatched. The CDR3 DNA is TGTGCCAGCAGCCCGGGACAGACCAATCAGCCCCAGCATTTT. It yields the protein CASSPGQTNQPQHF.

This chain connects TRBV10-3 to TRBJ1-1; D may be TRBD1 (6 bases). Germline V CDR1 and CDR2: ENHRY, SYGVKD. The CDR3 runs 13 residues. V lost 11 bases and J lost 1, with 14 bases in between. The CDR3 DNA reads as TGTGCCCGGCGGACAGACCCGAACACTGAAGCTTTCTTT. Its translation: CARRTDPNTEAFF.

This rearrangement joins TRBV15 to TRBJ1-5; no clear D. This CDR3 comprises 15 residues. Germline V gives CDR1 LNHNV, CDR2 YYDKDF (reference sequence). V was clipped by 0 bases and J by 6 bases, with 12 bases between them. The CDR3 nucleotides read TGTGCCACCAGCAGAGATCTAGGGAGTTCTCAGCCCCAGCATTTT. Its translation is CATSRDLGSSQPQHF.

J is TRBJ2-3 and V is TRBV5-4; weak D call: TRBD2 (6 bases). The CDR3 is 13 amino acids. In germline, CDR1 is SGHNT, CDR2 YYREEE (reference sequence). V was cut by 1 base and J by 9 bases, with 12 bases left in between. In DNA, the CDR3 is TGTGCCAGCAGCTTGTTCGGGGGAGAGACGCAGTATTTT. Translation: CASSLFGGETQYF.

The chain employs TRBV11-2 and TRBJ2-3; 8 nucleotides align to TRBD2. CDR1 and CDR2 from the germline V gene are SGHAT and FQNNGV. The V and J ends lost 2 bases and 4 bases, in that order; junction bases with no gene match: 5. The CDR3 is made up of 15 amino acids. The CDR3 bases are TGTGCCAGCAGCTTAACCGCGGGGGGTGCAGATACGCAGTATTTT. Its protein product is CASSLTAGGADTQYF.

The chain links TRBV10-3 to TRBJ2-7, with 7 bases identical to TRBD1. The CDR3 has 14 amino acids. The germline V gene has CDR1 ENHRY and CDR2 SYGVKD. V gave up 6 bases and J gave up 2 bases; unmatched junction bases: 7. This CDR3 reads CAIRQDRSTYEQYF. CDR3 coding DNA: TGTGCCATCAGACAGGACAGGTCTACCTACGAGCAGTACTTC.

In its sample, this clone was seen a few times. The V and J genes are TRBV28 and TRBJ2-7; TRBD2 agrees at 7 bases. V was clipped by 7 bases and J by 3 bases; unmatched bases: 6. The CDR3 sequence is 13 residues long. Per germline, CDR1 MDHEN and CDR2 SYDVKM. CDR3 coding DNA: TGTGCCAGCACCTTGGGGGGGATCTACGAGCAGTACTTC. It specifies CASTLGGIYEQYF.